The 22 T cell receptor beta chains presented below share a single source sample, sequenced in a study of response to subunit inactivated influenza vaccine. MiXCR, applied by TCRdb to the RT-PCR reads, yields one record per CDR3 protein. The repertoire includes 600,000 to 850,000 distinct CDR3 sequences, 14% of them detected once, and 6% to 9.5% sits in the top ten. The source was PBMCs from blood, collected approximately 15 days before vaccination. These receptors were taken from a man over 45 who received an inactivated influenza vaccine.

V usage is TRBV4-2 and J usage is TRBJ2-3, with 10 bases fitting TRBD2. This CDR3 is 17 amino acids long. Germline CDR1 reads LGHNA; CDR2 reads YNFKEQ. The trim removed 1 base at V and 8 bases at J, leaving 12 bases unmatched. The CDR3 reads CASSQGSLAGVEGTQYF. CDR3 nucleotide sequence: TGTGCCAGCAGCCAAGGCTCCCTAGCGGGAGTTGAAGGTACGCAGTATTTT.

This clonotype was observed a few times. Its ends do not fully match the called genes, so a read error is possible. CDR3 region: CASSLARDDYF. CDR3 DNA: TGTGCCAGCAGTTTGGCTAGGGACGATTATTTC. The chain is built from TRBV28 and TRBJ2-5; D possibly uses TRBD1 or TRBD2 (5 bases each). This CDR3 is 11 amino acids long. Germline CDR1 is MDHEN and CDR2 is SYDVKM.

The chain links TRBV5-1 to TRBJ2-1; TRBD2 matches at 13 bases. The CDR3 loop spans 15 amino acids. Trimming at V came to 5 bases and at J to 7 bases, leaving 6 bases not matched to a gene. Germline values: CDR1 SGHRS, CDR2 YFSETQ. This CDR3 is CASRAGTSGTNEQFF. The CDR3 DNA reads as TGCGCCAGCAGAGCCGGGACTAGCGGGACGAATGAGCAGTTCTTC.

This clonotype was found many times. The V and J genes are TRBV4-2 and TRBJ1-2, with a tentative D call TRBD1 (6 bases). Trimming shortened V by 1 base and J by 3 bases, and 9 bases separated the two germline ends. Germline V CDR1 and CDR2: LGHNA, YNFKEQ. This CDR3 is 14 amino acids long. The CDR3 here is CASSQAGQHYGYTF. CDR3 bases: TGTGCCAGCAGCCAAGCCGGACAGCACTATGGCTACACCTTC.

This chain uses TRBV5-5 with TRBJ2-2; 9 positions match TRBD2. This CDR3 is 16 amino acids long. The V gene end was trimmed by 2 bases and the J gene end by 2 bases; junction bases not matched to a gene: 4. Germline CDR1 SGHKS, CDR2 YYEKEE (reference sequence). The CDR3 is CASSFSGSYNTGELFF. For the CDR3, the DNA is TGTGCCAGCAGCTTTAGCGGGAGTTATAACACCGGGGAGCTGTTTTTT.

This clonotype was counted a few times. This rearrangement joins TRBV10-3 to TRBJ2-5; 12 bases match TRBD1. Unmatched junction bases numbered 6, after V lost 5 bases and J lost 5 bases. The length of the CDR3 is 15 residues. Germline-derived CDR1 and CDR2 are ENHRY and SYGVKD. The CDR3, as DNA: TGTGCCATCAGTAAAAGGGACAGGGGGCTGGAGACCCAGTACTTC. This sequence encodes CAISKRDRGLETQYF.

This chain connects TRBV25-1 to TRBJ2-5; TRBD1 might be the D (6 bases). The CDR3 spans 13 residues. Looked up from germline, CDR1 is MGHDK and CDR2 is SYGVNS. Trimming shortened V by 6 bases and J by 5 bases, and 13 bases separated the two germline ends. CDR3 DNA: TGTGCCAGCAGAGGACAGAATTCGGAGACCCAGTACTTC. Its protein is CASRGQNSETQYF.

This clonotype was recorded many times. CDR3 sequence reads: CASSLGGTGIEKLFF. CDR3 nucleotides: TGTGCCAGCAGCTTAGGGGGTACAGGGATTGAAAAACTGTTTTTT. V usage is TRBV7-9 and J usage is TRBJ1-4; TRBD1 might be the D (6 bases). Trimming left V 1 base short and J 7 bases short, with 13 bases between. This CDR3 region has 15 residues. CDR1 and CDR2 from the germline V gene are SEHNR and FQNEAQ (reference sequence).

This clonotype was picked up a small number of times. The V gene is TRBV15, the J gene TRBJ1-3, with D hard to call. This CDR3 region has 14 residues. Trimming removed 0 bases at V and 6 bases at J, with 9 bases between. Germline CDR1 is LNHNV and CDR2 is YYDKDF (reference sequence). CDR3 coding DNA: TGTGCCACCAGCAGAGATCCAGTTGTAAACACCATATATTTT. Encoded protein: CATSRDPVVNTIYF.

The gene calls are TRBV9 and TRBJ2-2, with a possible D match to TRBD1 (6 bases). Germline-derived CDR1 and CDR2 are SGDLS and YYNGEE. Trimming removed 3 bases at V and 0 bases at J, with 27 bases between. The CDR3 consists of 21 residues. CDR3 DNA sequence: TGTGCCAGCAGCGGACCCGCGGTGGACAGAAAAAAGAATACGAACACCGGGGAGCTGTTTTTT. As protein: CASSGPAVDRKKNTNTGELFF.

This clonotype was seen more than once but under ten times. This chain connects TRBV14 to TRBJ2-3; D is perhaps TRBD2 (5 bases). V dropped 1 base and J dropped 6 bases, with 11 bases sitting between them. Germline lookup yields CDR1 SGHDN and CDR2 FVKESK. The CDR3 has 14 amino acids. In nucleotides, the CDR3 is TGTGCCAGCAGCCAAGCCCTAGCACTGGATACGCAGTATTTT. Protein: CASSQALALDTQYF.

The chain carries TRBV7-3 and TRBJ2-1, with TRBD2 matching over 11 bases. Unmatched junction bases numbered 4, after V lost 5 bases and J lost 4 bases. This CDR3 region has 15 residues. Germline CDR1 is SGHTA and CDR2 is FQGTGA. Here the CDR3 reads CASSRTSGLYNEQFF. CDR3 sequence (DNA): TGTGCCAGCAGCAGGACTAGCGGGTTGTACAATGAGCAGTTCTTC.

The rearrangement joins TRBV11-2 to TRBJ2-7; weak D call: TRBD1 (5 bases). Germline CDR1 SGHAT, CDR2 FQNNGV. V lost 5 bases and J 2 bases, leaving 10 bases between the germline ends. The CDR3 spans 13 residues. CDR3 loop: CASSPGSPYEQYF. The CDR3 DNA reads as TGTGCCAGCAGCCCAGGGTCCCCCTACGAGCAGTACTTC.

This chain joins TRBV27 and TRBJ2-5, with 10 bases matching TRBD1. The CDR3 totals 17 residues. Germline V CDR1 and CDR2: MNHEY, SMNVEV (reference sequence). With V trimmed by 5 bases and J by 5 bases, 14 bases remained unmatched. Here the CDR3 DNA reads TGTGCCAGCAGTCCCCCTGATCGACAGGGGGCATGGGAGACCCAGTACTTC. Protein product: CASSPPDRQGAWETQYF.

This chain joins TRBV6-1 and TRBJ2-1, with 12 nucleotides matching TRBD2. CDR1 and CDR2 from the germline V gene are MNHNS and SASEGT. The CDR3 runs 17 residues. J gave up 0 bases and V 6 bases, and 6 bases lay outside the gene matches. The CDR3 DNA follows: TGTGCCAGCAGCGGACTAGCGGGATCTGGCTCCTACAATGAGCAGTTCTTC. This gives the protein CASSGLAGSGSYNEQFF.

This clonotype appeared a few times. J is TRBJ2-1 and V is TRBV19, with a tentative D call TRBD1 (5 bases). V was cut by 6 bases and J by 7 bases, with 19 bases left in between. The germline CDR1 and CDR2 sequences are LNHDA and SQIVND (reference sequence). The CDR3 extends over 15 amino acids. The CDR3 here is CASRVEEQGGNEQFF. CDR3 bases: TGTGCCAGTAGGGTGGAAGAGCAGGGTGGAAATGAGCAGTTCTTC.

This clonotype was picked up one time. The rearrangement joins TRBV9 to TRBJ2-7, with 9 positions matching TRBD2. Germline CDR1 and CDR2: SGDLS and YYNGEE. The CDR3 extends over 14 amino acids. J lost 4 bases, V lost 3 bases, and 5 bases had no gene match. DNA of the CDR3: TGTGCCAGCAGCGCCGGCGGGAGGGCGTACGAGCAGTACTTC. This encodes CASSAGGRAYEQYF.

The chain is built from TRBV9 and TRBJ2-2, with TRBD2 matching over 13 bases. J was trimmed by 2 bases and V by 3 bases; bases with no gene match: 13. The CDR3 length is 20 residues. CDR1 and CDR2 from the germline V gene are SGDLS and YYNGEE. CDR3 coding DNA: TGTGCCAGCAGCGGCGGCCAACTACGGACTAGCGGGAGAAACACCGGGGAGCTGTTTTTT. It specifies CASSGGQLRTSGRNTGELFF.

The chain couples TRBV5-1 to TRBJ1-4, with D unclear. CDR3 size: 15 residues. From germline, CDR1 is SGHRS and CDR2 YFSETQ. Trimming shortened V by 1 base and J by 5 bases, and 12 bases separated the two germline ends. The CDR3 sequence is CASSLISGRNEKLFF. The CDR3 DNA reads as TGCGCCAGCAGCTTGATATCCGGGCGGAATGAAAAACTGTTTTTT.

The V gene is TRBV25-1, the J gene TRBJ2-7, with 11 bases aligning to TRBD2. Germline CDR1 is MGHDK and CDR2 is SYGVNS. Trimming took 10 bases from V and 3 from J; bases not matched to a gene: 5. The CDR3 extends over 13 amino acids. DNA for the CDR3: TGTGCCACCAGACTAGCGGGACACTACGAGCAGTACTTC. As protein: CATRLAGHYEQYF.

This clonotype has at least ten counts. The chain joins TRBV14 to TRBJ1-1; 11 bases are shared with TRBD1. V gave up 4 bases and J gave up 10 bases; unmatched junction bases: 14. CDR1 is SGHDN, CDR2 FVKESK, per germline. This CDR3 is built from 16 residues. The DNA for the CDR3 is TGTGCCAGCAGCCTCAACGCCGGGACAGGGGGTTTTCGAGCTTTCTTT. It codes for CASSLNAGTGGFRAFF.

The chain combines TRBV5-1 with TRBJ2-1; D possibly corresponds to TRBD1 (5 bases). Germline CDR1 SGHRS, CDR2 YFSETQ. With 2 bases removed from V and 3 bases from J, the gap between germline ends came to 12 bases. This CDR3 comprises 15 residues. The CDR3 sequence: CASSFTGPNYNEQFF. For the CDR3, the DNA is TGCGCCAGCAGCTTTACAGGACCCAACTACAATGAGCAGTTCTTC.